This TCR beta chain was retrieved from a study of blood T cell repertoires in COVID-19. Background on the study: Samples came from the United States, Italy and Spain, spanning acute and convalescent COVID-19. T cells, B-cell-depleted T cells, or PBMCs supplied cDNA or gDNA.

In this sample, this clone turned up a few times. As handled by the study authors: Cell counts per sample came from amplifying reference gene primers. The repertoire was sequenced with immunoSEQ multiplex PCR; TCRdb's copy has only in-frame clones and lacks some. The D gene and trimming were derived from the DNA, and the V and J assignments and clone size from that table. There are 90,000 to 150,000 clones in the sample; more than 70% occur only once, and 3.9% lies in the top ten. Germline V gene sequence: CDR1 LGHNA, CDR2 YSLEER. The CDR3 runs 17 residues. With V trimmed by 4 bases and J by 3 bases, 10 bases remained unmatched.

The sample was peripheral blood. This receptor was obtained from a man aged 55 to 70 with acute or convalescent COVID-19. This rearrangement joins TRBV4-3 to TRBJ2-2; TRBD2 agrees at 8 bases. Here the CDR3 DNA reads TGCGCCAGCAGCCCCGATGCGGGGGGCGAGTACACCGGGGAGCTGTTTTTT. This encodes CASSPDAGGEYTGELFF.